This T cell receptor beta chain was sequenced for a study of blood T cells in healthy people across ages. CDR3 length: 19 residues. V trimming: 4 bases; J trimming: 3 bases; junction bases outside the gene matches: 17. Germline V CDR1 and CDR2: SEHNR, FQNEAQ (reference sequence). A sample-barcoded 5' primer and a J-beta primer mix were used in a second PCR of about 6 to 12 cycles. TCRdb reprocessed the 5' RACE reads via MiXCR and lists one record per CDR3 protein. Seen here are around 1,500,000 distinct CDR3 sequences, roughly 30% observed once, and the top ten hold 7.7%. This chain links TRBV7-9 with TRBJ2-3; 9 nucleotides match TRBD2. The sequence derives from a woman aged 30 to 39 in good health. Sample: blood. Here the CDR3 DNA reads TGTGCCAGCAGCTCCATTCCCCTAGCGGGAAGGGCTCCGACAGATACGCAGTATTTT. It yields the protein CASSSIPLAGRAPTDTQYF.